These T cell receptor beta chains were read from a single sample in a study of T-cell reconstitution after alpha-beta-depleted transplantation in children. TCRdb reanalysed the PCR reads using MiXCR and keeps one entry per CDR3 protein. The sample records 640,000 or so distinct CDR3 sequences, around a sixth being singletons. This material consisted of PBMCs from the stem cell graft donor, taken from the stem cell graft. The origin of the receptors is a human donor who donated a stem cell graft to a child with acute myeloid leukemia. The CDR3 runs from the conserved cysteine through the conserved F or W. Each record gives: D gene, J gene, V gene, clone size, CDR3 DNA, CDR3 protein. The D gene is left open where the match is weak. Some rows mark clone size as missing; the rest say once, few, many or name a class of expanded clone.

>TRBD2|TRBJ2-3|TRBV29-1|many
TGCAGCGTGGGCGGGAGGTCGACAGATACGCAGTATTTT
CSVGGRSTDTQYF
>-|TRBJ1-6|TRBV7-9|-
TGTGCCAGCAGCTTAGGGGGTCTTGGGTCACCCCTCCACTTT
CASSLGGLGSPLHF
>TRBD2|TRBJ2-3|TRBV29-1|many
TGCAGCGCGACTAGCGGGGGCACAGATACGCAGTATTTT
CSATSGGTDTQYF
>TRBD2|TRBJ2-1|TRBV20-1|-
TGCAGTGCAGCAGCCTTAGCGGGGGGGCGGTTCTTC
CSAAALAGGRFF
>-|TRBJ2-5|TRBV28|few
TGTGCCAGCAGGGGCGTCGAGGGGTACCAAGAGACCCAGTACTTC
CASRGVEGYQETQYF
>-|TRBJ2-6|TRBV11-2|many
TGTGCCAGCAGCTTAGAACCCCCAGGTTCTGGGGCCAACGTCCTGACTTTC
CASSLEPPGSGANVLTF
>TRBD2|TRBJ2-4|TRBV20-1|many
TGCAGTGCTAATCTAGCGGGGGCGGCCAAAAACATTCAGTACTTC
CSANLAGAAKNIQYF
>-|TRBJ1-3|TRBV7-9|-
TGTGCCAGCAGCTTACCCCAGGGGTCTGGACACACCATATATTTT
CASSLPQGSGHTIYF
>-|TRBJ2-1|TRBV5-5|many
TGTGCCAGCAGCTTGTCCGGGGACGCCTACAATGAGCAGTTCTTC
CASSLSGDAYNEQFF
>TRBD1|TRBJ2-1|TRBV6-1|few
TGTGCCAGCAGCCCCTATTGGGACAGAAATTCCTACAATGAGCAGTTCTTC
CASSPYWDRNSYNEQFF
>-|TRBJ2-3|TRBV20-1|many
TGCAGTGCTAGACCGACCTCGCGCTTGAGACCAGATACGCAGTATTTT
CSARPTSRLRPDTQYF
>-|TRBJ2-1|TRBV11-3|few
TGTGCCAGCAGCACGGCGGAGGAGCAGTTCTTC
CASSTAEEQFF
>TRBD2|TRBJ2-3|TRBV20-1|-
TGCCGTGCTAGCGGACCGGGGGTCAGCACAGATACGCAGTATTTT
CRASGPGVSTDTQYF
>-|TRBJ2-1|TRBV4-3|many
TGCGCCAGCAGCCAAGAAAGGGTGGACGCAGGGGGGTACAATGAGCAGTTCTTC
CASSQERVDAGGYNEQFF
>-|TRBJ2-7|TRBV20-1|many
TGCAGTGCTGAAAGACTAGATTCCTACGAGCAGTACTTC
CSAERLDSYEQYF
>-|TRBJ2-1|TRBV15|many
TGTGCCACCAGCAGAGATAGTAAGGGGGATGAGCAGTTCTTC
CATSRDSKGDEQFF
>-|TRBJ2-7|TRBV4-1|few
TGCGCCAGCAGCCGCGACCAGGGTATGGTTAGCGAGCAGTACTTC
CASSRDQGMVSEQYF
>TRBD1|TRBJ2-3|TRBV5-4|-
TGTGCCAGCAGCGGGACCGGGACAGGGTTTCCAGATACGCAGTATTTT
CASSGTGTGFPDTQYF
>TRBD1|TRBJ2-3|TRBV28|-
TGTGCCAGCAGTCCCCCGGACAGGGGTGCGCAGTATTTT
CASSPPDRGAQYF
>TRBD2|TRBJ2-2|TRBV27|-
TGTGCCAGCAGTTTCCCTGCTCGAGCGGGGGCGGGCGGGGAGCTGTTTTTT
CASSFPARAGAGGELFF
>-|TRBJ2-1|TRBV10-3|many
TGTGCCATCAGTGAAAAAGGCAGGGCAAGGGATGAGCAGTTCTTC
CAISEKGRARDEQFF
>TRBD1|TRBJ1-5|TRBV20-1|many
TGCAGTGCTAGATGGACAGGGGCTCTTCAGCCCCAGCATTTT
CSARWTGALQPQHF
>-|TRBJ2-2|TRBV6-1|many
TGTGCCAACAAAAGGGAGGCGAACACCGGGGAGCTGTTTTTT
CANKREANTGELFF
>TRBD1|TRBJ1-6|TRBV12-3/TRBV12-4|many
TGTGCCAGCAGCCCGGACAGGGGAAATTCACCCCTCCACTTT
CASSPDRGNSPLHF
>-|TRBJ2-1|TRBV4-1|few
TGCGCCAGCAGCCAGTCACGGGGGAGCTCCTACAATGAGCAGTTCTTC
CASSQSRGSSYNEQFF
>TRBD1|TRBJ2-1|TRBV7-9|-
TGTGCCAGCAGCTTAGCAGGGGGCATCCTAGGCGGGAATGAGCAGTTCTTC
CASSLAGGILGGNEQFF
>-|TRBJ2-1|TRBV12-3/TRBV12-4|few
TGTGCCAGCAGAATCGGGGAATTCTCCTACAATGAGCAGTTCTTC
CASRIGEFSYNEQFF
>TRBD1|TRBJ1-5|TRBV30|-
TGTGCCTGGAGTGATCCGGACAGGGAGTATCAGCCCCAGCATTTT
CAWSDPDREYQPQHF